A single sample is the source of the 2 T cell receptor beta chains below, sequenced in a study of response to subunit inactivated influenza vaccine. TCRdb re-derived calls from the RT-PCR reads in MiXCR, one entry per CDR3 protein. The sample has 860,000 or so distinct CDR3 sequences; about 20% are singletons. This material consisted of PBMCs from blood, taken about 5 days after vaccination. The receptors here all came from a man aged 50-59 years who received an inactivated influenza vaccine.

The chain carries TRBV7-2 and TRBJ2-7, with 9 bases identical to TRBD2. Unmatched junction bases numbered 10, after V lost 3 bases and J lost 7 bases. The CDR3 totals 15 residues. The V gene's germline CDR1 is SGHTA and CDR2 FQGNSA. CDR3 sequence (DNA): TGTGCCAGCAGCTTCGCCGGGACTAGCCTGGGGGAGCAGTACTTC. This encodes CASSFAGTSLGEQYF.

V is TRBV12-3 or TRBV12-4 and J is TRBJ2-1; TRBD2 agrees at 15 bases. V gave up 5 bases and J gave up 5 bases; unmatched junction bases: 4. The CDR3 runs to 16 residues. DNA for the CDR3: TGTGCCAGCAGTCGAGGACTAGCGGGAGGGAACAATGAGCAGTTCTTC. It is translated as CASSRGLAGGNNEQFF.